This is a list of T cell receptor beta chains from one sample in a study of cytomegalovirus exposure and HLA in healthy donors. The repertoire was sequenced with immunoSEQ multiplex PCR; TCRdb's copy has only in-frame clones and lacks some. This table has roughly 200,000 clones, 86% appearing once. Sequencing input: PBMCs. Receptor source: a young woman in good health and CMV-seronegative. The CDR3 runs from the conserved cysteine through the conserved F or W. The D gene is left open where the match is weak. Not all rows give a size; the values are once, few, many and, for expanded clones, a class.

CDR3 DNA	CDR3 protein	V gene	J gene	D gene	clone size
TGTGCCAGCAGCCCCCGAAGACAGGGGAACACTGAAGCTTTCTTT	CASSPRRQGNTEAFF	TRBV7-9	TRBJ1-1	TRBD1	-
TGTGCCAGCAGTTTAAGCGCCGGGGAGCTGTTTTTT	CASSLSAGELFF	TRBV28	TRBJ2-2	-	-
TGCGCCAGCAGCTTGGAAGGGGTAGAGCAGTTCTTC	CASSLEGVEQFF	TRBV5-1	TRBJ2-1	-	few
TGTGCCAGACAGGGGTTCATCTGTCGTAATTCACCCCTCCACTTT	CARQGFICRNSPLHF	TRBV27	TRBJ1-6	TRBD1	-
TGCGCCAGCAGCACTGCCCCACAGGGCTCGAACACTGAAGCTTTCTTT	CASSTAPQGSNTEAFF	TRBV5-1	TRBJ1-1	-	-
TGTGCCAGCAGTTTTACAGGTCCTTCACGCGAGTATAATTCACCCCTCCACTTT	CASSFTGPSREYNSPLHF	TRBV27	TRBJ1-6	-	-
TGTGCCAGCAGCTTTAACACAGATACGCAGTATTTT	CASSFNTDTQYF	TRBV7-9	TRBJ2-3	-	few
TGTGCCAGCAGCCAAGTAGCGGGAGAGCAAGATACGCAGTATTTT	CASSQVAGEQDTQYF	TRBV4-2	TRBJ2-3	TRBD2	-
TGTGCCAGCAACCCCGGGACAGTCTCGGGTGAGCAGTACTTC	CASNPGTVSGEQYF	TRBV6-6	TRBJ2-5	TRBD1	once
TGTGCCAGCAGTGAATTAACAGGCAACTATGGCTACACCTTC	CASSELTGNYGYTF	TRBV25-1	TRBJ1-2	-	-
TGTGCCAGCAGCTTGTTTCTCGGGGCCGGGGAGCTGTTTTTT	CASSLFLGAGELFF	TRBV5-4	TRBJ2-2	-	-
TGTGCCAGCAGCGACCCCGGGACAGTCTCCTACGAGCAGTACTTC	CASSDPGTVSYEQYF	TRBV2	TRBJ2-7	TRBD1	-
TGTGCCAGCAGTGACCTGGCGGGGCCCACAGATACGCAGTATTTT	CASSDLAGPTDTQYF	TRBV6-4	TRBJ2-3	-	-
TGTGCCAGCACCCCCGCGGGCACCGGGGAGCTGTTTTTT	CASTPAGTGELFF	TRBV7-9	TRBJ2-2	-	-
TGCAGCGTTGCAGGGAAATTAACCTACGAGCAGTACTTC	CSVAGKLTYEQYF	TRBV29-1	TRBJ2-7	-	-
TGTGCCAGCAGCTTACTAATTGCCGGGGATGAGACCCAGTACTTC	CASSLLIAGDETQYF	TRBV11-2	TRBJ2-5	-	-
TGTGCCAGCAGTCCCCGAGGATCAGAGACCCAGTACTTC	CASSPRGSETQYF	TRBV25-1	TRBJ2-5	-	-
TGTGCCAGCAGTGGAGACAGGGCTAGCTACAATGAGCAGTTCTTC	CASSGDRASYNEQFF	TRBV6-1	TRBJ2-1	TRBD1	-
TGTGCCAGCAGCGTAGACAGCGGCTACTACAATGAGCAGTTCTTC	CASSVDSGYYNEQFF	TRBV9	TRBJ2-1	-	-
TGTGCCAGCAGTTACGGGAGTTATCAAGAGACCCAGTACTTC	CASSYGSYQETQYF	TRBV2	TRBJ2-5	-	-
TGCAGCGTGGGGGGACAGGGCTACGAGCAGTACTTC	CSVGGQGYEQYF	TRBV29-1	TRBJ2-7	TRBD1	once
TGTGCCAGCAGTTTTCGGGATCGCGGGGAGCTGTTTTTT	CASSFRDRGELFF	TRBV28	TRBJ2-2	-	-
TGTGCCAGTAGTATAGATAGTGAGACAGAAGAAGCTTTCTTT	CASSIDSETEEAFF	TRBV19	TRBJ1-1	-	few
TGCGCCAGCAAGCCCCCGGGACAGGGGGCTGGTCCGTTCTTC	CASKPPGQGAGPFF	TRBV5-1	TRBJ2-1	TRBD1	-
TGCGCCAGCAGCCCCGACTATCTTGGCACTGAAGCTTTCTTT	CASSPDYLGTEAFF	TRBV5-1	TRBJ1-1	-	-
TGCGCCAGCAGCCAAGGGCTAGCGGGAGGGCCGCTCTACAATGAGCAGTTCTTC	CASSQGLAGGPLYNEQFF	TRBV4-1	TRBJ2-1	TRBD2	-
TGTGCCAGCAGCTTAGAAATAAACTATGGCTACACCTTC	CASSLEINYGYTF	TRBV7-9	TRBJ1-2	-	few
TGTGCCACCAGCAGAGAGACTAGCGGGGGGAAGACCCAGTACTTC	CATSRETSGGKTQYF	TRBV15	TRBJ2-5	TRBD2	once
TGTGCCAGCAGTCACCTAGCGGGAGCCCCGAGCACCGGGGAGCTGTTTTTT	CASSHLAGAPSTGELFF	TRBV27	TRBJ2-2	TRBD2	once
TGCGCCAGCAGCTTGGGGGGACTAGCGGGAGATACGCAGTATTTT	CASSLGGLAGDTQYF	TRBV5-1	TRBJ2-3	TRBD2	-
TGTGCCAGCAGAGCAGGGTGGTATGGCTACACCTTC	CASRAGWYGYTF	TRBV6-1	TRBJ1-2	-	-
TGTGCCACAAACCGGGACTATTCCCACTACGAGCAGTACTTC	CATNRDYSHYEQYF	TRBV6-1	TRBJ2-7	TRBD2	-
TGTGCCACCAGTATCGGTGGAGGGTCCTACGAGCAGTACTTC	CATSIGGGSYEQYF	TRBV15	TRBJ2-7	-	-
TGTGCCAGCAGCCAACGGAGTAGGGATGCTAGCGGGATAACCTACGAGCAGTACTTC	CASSQRSRDASGITYEQYF	TRBV4-2	TRBJ2-7	TRBD2	-
TGTGCCACCAGCAGGGGACAGCGAGCGCAGCAAGAGACCCAGTACTTC	CATSRGQRAQQETQYF	TRBV15	TRBJ2-5	TRBD1	once
TGTGCCAGCAGGATCACCGGGACTAGCATCGGTACGCAGTATTTT	CASRITGTSIGTQYF	TRBV2	TRBJ2-3	TRBD2	-
TGTGCCAGCAGCTCGCCAGCGGGTACCGGGGAGCTGTTTTTT	CASSSPAGTGELFF	TRBV7-2	TRBJ2-2	-	-
TGTGCCAGCAGCTTCGCCGGGACTAGCGGGATAACCGGGGAGCTGTTTTTT	CASSFAGTSGITGELFF	TRBV5-6	TRBJ2-2	TRBD2	-
TGTGCCAGCAGAGCCGGAAGAGGCGGAGAGACCCAGTACTTC	CASRAGRGGETQYF	TRBV2	TRBJ2-5	-	-
TGTGCCAGCAGCGCTTCGGACAGGGGGTTTGGCTACACCTTC	CASSASDRGFGYTF	TRBV9	TRBJ1-2	TRBD1	-
TGTGCCAGCAGCGTAGGGGGACGGACTAGCGGAACCGGGGAGCTGTTTTTT	CASSVGGRTSGTGELFF	TRBV9	TRBJ2-2	TRBD2	few
TGTGCCAGCAGATACGGGACTAGCGGGGAGGGGGAGCAGTTCTTC	CASRYGTSGEGEQFF	TRBV6-5	TRBJ2-1	TRBD2	-
TGCAGCGTTGTTCCGGGCGGGAGGGCCCAGGAGACCCAGTACTTC	CSVVPGGRAQETQYF	TRBV29-1	TRBJ2-5	TRBD2	-
TGTGCCAGCAGCTTAAATGGTCGCGGGAACGGTGGCTACACCTTC	CASSLNGRGNGGYTF	TRBV7-9	TRBJ1-2	-	-
TGCGCCAGCAGCCATAGGACAGGGGAACACAATCCCAATGGCTACGAGCAGTACTTC	CASSHRTGEHNPNGYEQYF	TRBV5-1	TRBJ2-7	TRBD1	few